This T cell receptor (beta chain) stems from a study of CD4 T cells in lung cancer (dated by TCRdb to about 2019). Notes on the research overall: In the study, blood T cells from NSCLC patients were screened for responses to candidate mutation-encoded neoepitopes, and neoantigen-specific CD4+ T-cell clones and TCRs were isolated. Lung adenocarcinoma or squamous cell carcinoma was present in the resected patients, who were aged 60 to 69 at blood donation and were mostly former smokers. The frequency of neoantigen-specific clonotypes in tumor resections, non-adjacent lung and cultured T-cell products was followed using TCRB deep sequencing. Treatments received by the patients before blood donation included platinum chemotherapy, and some patients received nivolumab or pembrolizumab. Study-wide findings and limitations: Some blood-derived responses might be explained by in vitro priming of naive T cells or cross-reactivity rather than by memory responses to the cancer. IFNgamma-sorted cells included nonspecific IFNgamma producers of unknown purity, so expanded lines ranged from monoclonal to oligoclonal.

Receptor libraries were prepared by the immunoSEQ multiplex PCR assay. Qiagen DNeasy or QIAamp micro DNA kits were used to isolate DNA, and the Adaptive Biotechnology human TCRB sequencing kit was used to sequence TCRB. An Illumina MiSeq was used to sequence the TCRB libraries. Per the original workflow: TCRB sequence data were analyzed with the kit provider's software, and tumor enrichment of clonotype templates was tested with Fisher's exact test. TCRdb mirrors the immuneACCESS table, restricted to in-frame sequences. Some clones are absent from its copies; in checked studies, under half trace to an unresolved V gene, and the reason for the others is unknown. V, J and clone size reflect that table, while D and trimming were determined from the DNA. This sample comprises over 1,500 clones, about two thirds of them detected only once. About 5.8% of the sample is taken by the ten largest. A distance of 16 bases separates the germline ends of V and J, which lose 1 base and 7 bases respectively. The CDR3 starts with the cysteine, ends with the phenylalanine, and has 15 residues. This entry keeps only the CDR3 DNA: 45 bases, framed from base 1. Taken from the germline V gene, the CDR1 and CDR2 loops are SGHVS and FNYEAQ.

For 13 days, PBMCs were stimulated with mutant 27-mer peptides together with IL21, IL7, IL15 and IL2, and afterward were restimulated with peptide-pulsed autologous B cells. After restimulation with peptide-pulsed B cells, live IFNgamma-secreting T cells were sorted by cytokine capture on a FACS Aria2. Sorted cells were expanded for roughly 13 to 20 days at limiting dilution, with about 3 or 10 cells per well, using irradiated allogeneic PBMCs, phytohemagglutinin and IL2. Either peripheral blood samples or leukapheresis products were collected from the patients. To screen the expanded lines for antigen specificity, an IFNgamma ELISA was run against autologous B cells pulsed with mutant peptides. This clone was seen a handful of times. It has no known antigen specificity. Base quality data are lacking; no much larger clone is found one base away.

Sequenced material: a CD4+ T cell line or clone grown in culture. The V and J genes are TRBV7-6 and TRBJ1-2; the D gene is not confidently resolved. This TCR came from a woman aged 60 to 75 with non-small cell lung cancer. Some clones in this sample may be carry-over from other donors' samples. In nucleotide form, the sequence is TGTGCCAGCAGCTTAGGTCCGGGGAAGGGAGCTGGCTACACCTTC. It translates to CASSLGPGKGAGYTF.